These 13 T cell receptor beta chains share one sample of origin, sequenced in a study of T cell responses to AZD1222 COVID-19 vaccine. Assay used: immunoSEQ multiplex PCR; TCRdb lists only in-frame clones, some missing. The sample contains roughly 250,000 clones, 90% to 95% of which appear only once. The input for sequencing was peripheral blood, taken on day 0 of AZD1222 vaccination. These TCRs come from an adult in good health.

The gene calls are TRBV18 and TRBJ2-7; D ambiguous. Between the trimmed V and J ends, which lost 0 bases and 5 bases, there was a span of 8 bases. CDR1 KGHSH and CDR2 LQKENI come from the germline V gene. This CDR3 has 13 residues. The CDR3 protein is CASSPPNRDEQYF. The CDR3 DNA follows: TGTGCCAGCTCACCACCTAATCGGGACGAGCAGTACTTC. The whole variable domain, filled in from reference TRBV18 and TRBJ2-7, reads NAGVMQNPRHLVRRRGQEARLRCSPMKGHSHVYWYRQLPEEGLKFMVYLQKENIIDESGMPKERFSAEFPKEGPSILRIQQVVRGDSAAYFCASSPPNRDEQYFGPGTRLTVT.

This chain joins TRBV19 and TRBJ1-1; D unclear. The V and J ends lost 8 bases and 1 base respectively, with 11 bases between them. Germline-derived CDR1 and CDR2 are LNHDA and SQIVND (reference sequence). The CDR3 consists of 13 residues. CDR3 protein: CASSPQRNTEAFF. CDR3 DNA: TGTGCCAGTTCTCCACAGAGGAACACTGAAGCTTTCTTT.

This chain connects TRBV5-4 to TRBJ2-7, with 8 bases fitting TRBD1. Looked up from germline, CDR1 is SGHNT and CDR2 is YYREEE (reference sequence). There are 14 residues in the CDR3. Trimming removed 4 bases from V and 1 base from J; junction bases left unmatched: 4. The CDR3 reads CASSARDRSYEQYF. In DNA, the CDR3 is TGTGCCAGCAGCGCACGGGACAGGTCCTACGAGCAGTACTTC.

The genes are TRBV15 and TRBJ2-3; 9 nucleotides line up with TRBD2. Trimming cost V 5 bases and J 6 bases; bases outside gene matches: 12. CDR1 LNHNV and CDR2 YYDKDF come from the germline V gene (reference sequence). The CDR3 is made up of 16 amino acids. This chain's CDR3 is CATSRNPSGIEDTQYF. The CDR3 DNA reads TGTGCCACCAGCCGGAACCCTAGCGGGATTGAGGATACGCAGTATTTT.

This rearrangement joins TRBV27 to TRBJ2-7; 7 positions agree with TRBD1. Germline-derived CDR1 and CDR2 are MNHEY and SMNVEV (reference sequence). The CDR3 has 14 residues. Trimming at V came to 6 bases and at J to 3 bases, leaving 8 bases not matched to a gene. In nucleotides, the CDR3 is TGTGCCAGCAGACCGACAGGGTTAGGCTACGAGCAGTACTTC. Translation gives CASRPTGLGYEQYF.

The genes are TRBV12-5 and TRBJ1-5; tentatively, D is TRBD1 (5 bases). This CDR3 contains 12 residues. V gave up 10 bases and J gave up 3 bases, with 10 bases separating them. The germline CDR1 and CDR2 sequences are LGHNT and FRNRAP. This CDR3 is CATSRDNQPQHF. CDR3 in DNA: TGTGCTACCTCCAGGGACAATCAGCCCCAGCATTTT.

The chain carries TRBV7-2 and TRBJ1-5, with 7 bases matching TRBD1. The CDR3 loop spans 15 amino acids. CDR1 is SGHTA, CDR2 FQGNSA, per germline. Germline trimming cut 4 bases from V and 3 bases from J; bases unmatched to any gene: 6. CDR3 bases: TGTGCCAGCAGCTATGTGACAGGGAACAATCAGCCCCAGCATTTT. This sequence encodes CASSYVTGNNQPQHF.

The J gene is TRBJ1-2, the V gene TRBV28; unclear D gene. Deletions cut 4 bases from V and 0 bases from J, with 9 bases between. This CDR3 comprises 14 residues. Germline V CDR1 and CDR2: MDHEN, SYDVKM. DNA for the CDR3: TGTGCCAGCAGTTACCGTGGGGCTAACTATGGCTACACCTTC. Translation: CASSYRGANYGYTF.

The V call is TRBV11-3, the J call TRBJ2-3; weak D call: TRBD1 (6 bases). Deletions cut 8 bases from V and 2 bases from J, with 14 bases between. CDR3 length: 14 amino acids. The germline gives CDR1 SGHNT, CDR2 YENEEA. The CDR3 DNA is TGTGCCAGCGCGTCTTCGGGACACACAGATACGCAGTATTTT. This encodes CASASSGHTDTQYF.

The V and J genes are TRBV9 and TRBJ2-1; D perhaps matches TRBD1 (5 bases). Trimming pared 4 bases from V and 0 bases from J, leaving 11 bases between. Germline CDR1 is SGDLS and CDR2 is YYNGEE. The CDR3 runs 15 residues. The CDR3 DNA reads TGTGCCAGCAGCACGCTAGGGGCCTCCTACAATGAGCAGTTCTTC. Translating gives CASSTLGASYNEQFF.

The V gene is TRBV9, the J gene TRBJ2-3, with D possibly being TRBD1 (5 bases). CDR1 and CDR2 from the germline V gene are SGDLS and YYNGEE. The CDR3 contains 13 residues. Between the trimmed V and J ends, which lost 6 bases and 3 bases, there was a span of 11 bases. CDR3 region: CASTPTATDTQYF. The CDR3 DNA is TGTGCCAGCACCCCGACAGCGACAGATACGCAGTATTTT. Drawing the rest from reference TRBV9 and TRBJ2-3, the complete variable domain is DSGVTQTPKHLITATGQRVTLRCSPRSGDLSVYWYQQSLDQGLQFLIQYYNGEERAKGNILERFSAQQFPDLHSELNLSSLELGDSALYFCASTPTATDTQYFGPGTRLTVL.

V gene TRBV24-1 combines with J gene TRBJ2-2; D might be TRBD1 (6 bases). Trimming shortened V by 4 bases and J by 9 bases, and 11 bases separated the two germline ends. The CDR3 sequence is 13 residues long. Germline CDR1 reads KGHDR; CDR2 reads SFDVKD. For the CDR3, the DNA is TGTGCCACCAGTGACTCAGGGGTTAGGGAGCTGTTTTTT. It is translated as CATSDSGVRELFF.

The V gene is TRBV28, the J gene TRBJ2-5; 7 positions agree with TRBD2. The germline gives CDR1 MDHEN, CDR2 SYDVKM. The CDR3 loop spans 18 amino acids. Trimming at V came to 3 bases and at J to 5 bases, leaving 18 bases not matched to a gene. CDR3 sequence reads: CASSFGQVERDRGETQYF. CDR3 DNA: TGTGCCAGCAGTTTCGGGCAGGTTGAGCGGGACCGGGGGGAGACCCAGTACTTC. Full variable domain (missing parts from reference TRBV28 and TRBJ2-5): DVKVTQSSRYLVKRTGEKVFLECVQDMDHENMFWYRQDPGLGLRLIYFSYDVKMKEKGDIPEGYSVSREKKERFSLILESASTNQTSMYLCASSFGQVERDRGETQYFGPGTRLLVL.